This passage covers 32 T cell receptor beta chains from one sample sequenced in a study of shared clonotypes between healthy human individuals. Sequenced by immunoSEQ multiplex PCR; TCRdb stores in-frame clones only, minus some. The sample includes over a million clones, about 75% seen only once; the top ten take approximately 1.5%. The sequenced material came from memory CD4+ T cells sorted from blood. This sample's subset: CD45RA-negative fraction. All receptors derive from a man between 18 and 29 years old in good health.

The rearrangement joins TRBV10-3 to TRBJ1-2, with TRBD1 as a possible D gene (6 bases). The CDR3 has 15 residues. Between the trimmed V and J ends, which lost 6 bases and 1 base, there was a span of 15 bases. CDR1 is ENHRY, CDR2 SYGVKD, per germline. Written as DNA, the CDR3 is TGTGCCATCAGCCAAGGACAGTCATTTAACTATGGCTACACCTTC. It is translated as CAISQGQSFNYGYTF.

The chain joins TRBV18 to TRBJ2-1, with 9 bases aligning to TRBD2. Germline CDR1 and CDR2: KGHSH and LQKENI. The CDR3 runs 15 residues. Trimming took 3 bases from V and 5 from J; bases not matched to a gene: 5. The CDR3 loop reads CASSPSGSWNNEQFF. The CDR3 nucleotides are TGTGCCAGCTCACCTAGCGGGAGTTGGAACAATGAGCAGTTCTTC.

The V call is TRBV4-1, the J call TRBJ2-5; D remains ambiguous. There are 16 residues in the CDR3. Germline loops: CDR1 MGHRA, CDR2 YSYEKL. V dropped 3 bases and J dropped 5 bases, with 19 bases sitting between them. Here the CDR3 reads CASSQDGPRLLETQYF. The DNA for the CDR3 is TGCGCCAGCAGCCAGGATGGCCCAAGACTTTTGGAGACCCAGTACTTC.

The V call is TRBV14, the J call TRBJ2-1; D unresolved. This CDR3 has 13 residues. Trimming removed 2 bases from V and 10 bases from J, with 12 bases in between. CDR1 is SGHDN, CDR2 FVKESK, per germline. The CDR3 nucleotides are TGTGCCAGCAGCCAAACCGGTTATGGAGAGCAGTTCTTC. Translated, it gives CASSQTGYGEQFF.

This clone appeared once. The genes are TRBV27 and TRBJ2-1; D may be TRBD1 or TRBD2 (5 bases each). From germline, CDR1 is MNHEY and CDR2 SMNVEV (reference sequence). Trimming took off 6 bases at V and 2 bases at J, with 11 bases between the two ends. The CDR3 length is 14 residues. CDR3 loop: CASSRDRTYNEQFF. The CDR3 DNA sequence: TGTGCCAGCAGCCGGGACCGAACCTACAATGAGCAGTTCTTC.

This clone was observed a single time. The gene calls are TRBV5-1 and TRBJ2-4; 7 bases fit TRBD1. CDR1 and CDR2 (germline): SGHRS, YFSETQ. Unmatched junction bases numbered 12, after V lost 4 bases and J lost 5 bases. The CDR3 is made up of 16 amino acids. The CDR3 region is CASSLTGTAQENIQYF. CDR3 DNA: TGCGCCAGCAGCCTCACCGGGACAGCGCAAGAAAACATTCAGTACTTC.

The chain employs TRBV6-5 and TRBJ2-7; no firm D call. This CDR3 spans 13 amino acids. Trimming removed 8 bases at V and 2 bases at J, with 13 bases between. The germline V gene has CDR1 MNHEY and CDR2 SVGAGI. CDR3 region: CASRSDVTYEQYF. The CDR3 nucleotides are TGTGCCAGCCGTTCGGACGTCACCTACGAGCAGTACTTC.

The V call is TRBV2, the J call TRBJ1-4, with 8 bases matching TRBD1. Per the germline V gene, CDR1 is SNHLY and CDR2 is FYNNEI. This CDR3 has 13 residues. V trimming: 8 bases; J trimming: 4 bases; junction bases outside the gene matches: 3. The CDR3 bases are TGTGCCAGCGGGACAGGTGTTAATGAAAAACTGTTTTTT. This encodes CASGTGVNEKLFF. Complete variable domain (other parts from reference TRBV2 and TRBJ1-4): EPEVTQTPSHQVTQMGQEVILRCVPISNHLYFYWYRQILGQKVEFLVSFYNNEISEKSEIFDDQFSVERPDGSNFTLKIRSTKLEDSAMYFCASGTGVNEKLFFGSGTQLSVL.

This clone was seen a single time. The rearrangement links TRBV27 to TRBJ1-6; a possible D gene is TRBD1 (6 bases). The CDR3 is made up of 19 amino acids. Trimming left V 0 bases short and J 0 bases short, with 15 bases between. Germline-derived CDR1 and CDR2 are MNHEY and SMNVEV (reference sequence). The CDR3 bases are TGTGCCAGCAGTTTATCAGGGGGGGTCCTGTCCTCCTATAATTCACCCCTCCACTTT. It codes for CASSLSGGVLSSYNSPLHF.

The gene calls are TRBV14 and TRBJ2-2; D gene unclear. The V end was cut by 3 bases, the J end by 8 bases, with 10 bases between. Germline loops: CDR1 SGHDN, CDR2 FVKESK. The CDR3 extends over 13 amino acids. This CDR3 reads CASSQGPIGELFF. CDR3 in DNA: TGTGCCAGCAGCCAGGGCCCCATAGGGGAGCTGTTTTTT.

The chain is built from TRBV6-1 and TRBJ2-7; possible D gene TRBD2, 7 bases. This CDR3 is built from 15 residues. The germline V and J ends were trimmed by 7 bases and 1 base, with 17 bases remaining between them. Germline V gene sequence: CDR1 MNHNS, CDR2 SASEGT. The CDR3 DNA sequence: TGTGCCAGCAATTGGGGGGGCGTCGGGTCCTACGAGCAGTACTTC. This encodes CASNWGGVGSYEQYF.

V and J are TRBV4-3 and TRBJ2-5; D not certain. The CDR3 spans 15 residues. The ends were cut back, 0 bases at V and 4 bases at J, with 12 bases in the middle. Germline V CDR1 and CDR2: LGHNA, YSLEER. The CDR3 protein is CASSQEWARSETQYF. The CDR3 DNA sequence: TGCGCCAGCAGCCAAGAATGGGCAAGGTCAGAGACCCAGTACTTC.

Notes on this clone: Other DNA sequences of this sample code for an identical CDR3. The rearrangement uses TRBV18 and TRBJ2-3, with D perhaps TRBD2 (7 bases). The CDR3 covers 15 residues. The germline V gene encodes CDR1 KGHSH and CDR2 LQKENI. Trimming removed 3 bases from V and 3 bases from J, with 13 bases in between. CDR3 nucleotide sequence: TGTGCCAGCTCACCGGCAGGGAGGGGGACAGATACGCAGTATTTT. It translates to CASSPAGRGTDTQYF.

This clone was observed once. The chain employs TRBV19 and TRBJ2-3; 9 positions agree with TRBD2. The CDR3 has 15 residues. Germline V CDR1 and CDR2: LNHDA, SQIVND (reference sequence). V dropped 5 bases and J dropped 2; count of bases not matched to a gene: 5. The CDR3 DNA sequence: TGTGCCAGTAGTTTTGGCGGGGGGGCCACAGATACGCAGTATTTT. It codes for CASSFGGGATDTQYF.

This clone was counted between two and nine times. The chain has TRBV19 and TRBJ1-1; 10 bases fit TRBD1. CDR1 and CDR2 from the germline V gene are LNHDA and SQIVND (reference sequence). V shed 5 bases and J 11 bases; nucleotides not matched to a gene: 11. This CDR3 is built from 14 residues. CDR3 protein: CASSSSPGQGLAFF. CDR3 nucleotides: TGTGCCAGTAGTTCCTCCCCGGGACAGGGGTTGGCTTTCTTT.

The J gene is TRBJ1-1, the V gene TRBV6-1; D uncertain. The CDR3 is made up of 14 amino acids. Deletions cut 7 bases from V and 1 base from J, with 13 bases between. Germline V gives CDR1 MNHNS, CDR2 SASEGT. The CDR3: CASTAAMGNTEAFF. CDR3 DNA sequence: TGTGCCAGCACAGCGGCAATGGGGAACACTGAAGCTTTCTTT.

CDR3 in amino acids: CASSQLLETQYF. The CDR3 DNA sequence: TGTGCCAGCAGCCAACTTCTGGAGACCCAGTACTTC. This chain joins TRBV7-9 and TRBJ2-5; D is ambiguous. The CDR3 totals 12 residues. Germline CDR1 reads SEHNR; CDR2 reads FQNEAQ (reference sequence). The V end lost 5 bases, the J end lost 5 bases, and 9 bases lay between the germline ends. Looking up the rest from reference TRBV7-9 and TRBJ2-5 gives the full variable domain: DTGVSQNPRHKITKRGQNVTFRCDPISEHNRLYWYRQTLGQGPEFLTYFQNEAQLEKSRLLSDRFSAERPKGSFSTLEIQRTEQGDSAMYLCASSQLLETQYFGPGTRLLVL.

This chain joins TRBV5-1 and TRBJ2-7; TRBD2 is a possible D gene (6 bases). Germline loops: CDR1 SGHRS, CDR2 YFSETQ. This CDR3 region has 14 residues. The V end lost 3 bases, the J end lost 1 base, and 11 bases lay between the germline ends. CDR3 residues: CASSSLAASYEQYF. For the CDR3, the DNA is TGCGCCAGCAGCTCCTTAGCGGCATCCTACGAGCAGTACTTC.

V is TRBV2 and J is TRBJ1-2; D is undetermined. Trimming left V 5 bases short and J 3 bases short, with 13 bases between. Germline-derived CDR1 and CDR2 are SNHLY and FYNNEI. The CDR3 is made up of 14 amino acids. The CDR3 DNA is TGTGCCAGCAGTACGGGGATGGAATACTATGGCTACACCTTC. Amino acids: CASSTGMEYYGYTF.

CDR3: CASLDRSYEQYF. The CDR3 region has the DNA TGTGCCAGCTTGGACAGGTCCTACGAGCAGTACTTC. V usage is TRBV28 and J usage is TRBJ2-7, with TRBD1 matching over 7 bases. Trimming took 8 bases from V and 1 from J; bases not matched to a gene: 2. The CDR3 contains 12 residues. The V gene's germline CDR1 is MDHEN and CDR2 SYDVKM.

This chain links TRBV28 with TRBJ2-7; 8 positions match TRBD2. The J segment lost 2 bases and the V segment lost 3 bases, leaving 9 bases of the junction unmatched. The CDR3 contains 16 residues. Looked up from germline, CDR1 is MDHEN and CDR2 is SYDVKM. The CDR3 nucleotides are TGTGCCAGCAGTTTGATGCGGGGGGCGAAGACCTACGAGCAGTACTTC. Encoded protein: CASSLMRGAKTYEQYF.

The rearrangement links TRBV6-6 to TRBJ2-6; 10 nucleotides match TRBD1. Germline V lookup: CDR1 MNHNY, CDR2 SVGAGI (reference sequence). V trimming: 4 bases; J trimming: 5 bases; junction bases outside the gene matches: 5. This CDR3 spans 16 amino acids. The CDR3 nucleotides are TGTGCCAGCAGTTCCGGACAGGGGGAATGGGCCAACGTCCTGACTTTC. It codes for CASSSGQGEWANVLTF.

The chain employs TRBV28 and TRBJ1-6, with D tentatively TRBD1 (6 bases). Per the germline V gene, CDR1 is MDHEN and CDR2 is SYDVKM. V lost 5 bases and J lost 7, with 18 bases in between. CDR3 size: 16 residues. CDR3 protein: CASSTREVRGNSPLHF. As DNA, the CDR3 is TGTGCCAGCAGTACCCGGGAAGTGAGGGGGAATTCACCCCTCCACTTT.

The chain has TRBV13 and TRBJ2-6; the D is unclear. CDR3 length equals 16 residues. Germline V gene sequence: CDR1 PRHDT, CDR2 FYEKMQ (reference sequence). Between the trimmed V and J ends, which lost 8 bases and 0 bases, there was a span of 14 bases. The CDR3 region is CASSKDRNSGANVLTF. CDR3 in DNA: TGTGCCAGCTCGAAGGACCGCAACTCTGGGGCCAACGTCCTGACTTTC.

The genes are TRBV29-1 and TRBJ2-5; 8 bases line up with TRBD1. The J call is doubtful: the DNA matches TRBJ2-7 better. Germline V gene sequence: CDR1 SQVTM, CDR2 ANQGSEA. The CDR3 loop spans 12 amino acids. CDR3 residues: CSARQGPYEQYF. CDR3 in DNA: TGCAGCGCCCGACAGGGGCCCTACGAGCAGTACTTC.

The CDR3: CASSLSVGGRGSPLHF. In DNA, the CDR3 is TGTGCCAGCAGCCTCTCCGTGGGGGGCAGGGGTTCACCCCTCCACTTT. The V gene is TRBV5-4, the J gene TRBJ1-6; TRBD1 might be the D (6 bases). The germline V gene encodes CDR1 SGHNT and CDR2 YYREEE (reference sequence). The germline V and J ends were trimmed by 4 bases and 9 bases, with 20 bases remaining between them. The CDR3 length is 16 residues.

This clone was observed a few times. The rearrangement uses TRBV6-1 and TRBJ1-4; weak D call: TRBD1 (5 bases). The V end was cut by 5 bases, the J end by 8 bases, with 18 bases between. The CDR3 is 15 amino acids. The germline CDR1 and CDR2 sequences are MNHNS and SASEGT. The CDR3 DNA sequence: TGTGCCAGCAGTATCGGGCTGGGGGAAATGGAAAAACTGTTTTTT. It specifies CASSIGLGEMEKLFF.

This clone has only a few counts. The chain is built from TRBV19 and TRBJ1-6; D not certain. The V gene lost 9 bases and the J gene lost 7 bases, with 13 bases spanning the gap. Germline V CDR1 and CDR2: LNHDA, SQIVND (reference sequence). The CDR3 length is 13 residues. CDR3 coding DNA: TGTGCCAGCGCTCCGGGTTTCAATTCACCCCTCCACTTT. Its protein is CASAPGFNSPLHF.

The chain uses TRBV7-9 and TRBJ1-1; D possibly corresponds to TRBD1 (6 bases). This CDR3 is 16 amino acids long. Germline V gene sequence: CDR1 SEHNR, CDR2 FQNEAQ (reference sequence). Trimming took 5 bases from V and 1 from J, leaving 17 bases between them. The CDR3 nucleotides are TGTGCCAGCAGCCTGCTCGACAGGCTTACGAACACTGAAGCTTTCTTT. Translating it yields CASSLLDRLTNTEAFF. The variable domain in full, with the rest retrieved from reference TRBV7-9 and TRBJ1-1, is DTGVSQNPRHKITKRGQNVTFRCDPISEHNRLYWYRQTLGQGPEFLTYFQNEAQLEKSRLLSDRFSAERPKGSFSTLEIQRTEQGDSAMYLCASSLLDRLTNTEAFFGQGTRLTVV.

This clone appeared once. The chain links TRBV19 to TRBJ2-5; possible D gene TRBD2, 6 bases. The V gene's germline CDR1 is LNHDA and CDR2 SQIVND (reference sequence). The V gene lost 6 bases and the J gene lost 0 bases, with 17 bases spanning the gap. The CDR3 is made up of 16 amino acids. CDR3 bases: TGTGCCAGTAGCCCCTCGACTGGAGGGAACCAAGAGACCCAGTACTTC. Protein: CASSPSTGGNQETQYF.

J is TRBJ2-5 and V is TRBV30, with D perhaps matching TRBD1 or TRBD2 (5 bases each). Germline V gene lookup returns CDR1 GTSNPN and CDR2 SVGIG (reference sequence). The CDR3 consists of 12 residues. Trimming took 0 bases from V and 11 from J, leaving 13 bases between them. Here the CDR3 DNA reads TGTGCCTGGAGTGTACAGAGGGGAGAGCAGTACTTC. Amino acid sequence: CAWSVQRGEQYF. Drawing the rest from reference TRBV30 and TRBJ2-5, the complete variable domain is SQTIHQWPATLVQPVGSPLSLECTVEGTSNPNLYWYRQAAGRGLQLLFYSVGIGQISSEVPQNLSASRPQDRQFILSSKKLLLSDSGFYLCAWSVQRGEQYFGPGTRLLVL.

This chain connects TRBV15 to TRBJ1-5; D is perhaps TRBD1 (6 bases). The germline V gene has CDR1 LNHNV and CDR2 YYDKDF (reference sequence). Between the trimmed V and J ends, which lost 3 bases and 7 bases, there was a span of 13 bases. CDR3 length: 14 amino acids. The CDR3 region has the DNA TGTGCCACCAGCAGGGGGGGGCGAGGACAGCCCCAGCATTTT. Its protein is CATSRGGRGQPQHF.